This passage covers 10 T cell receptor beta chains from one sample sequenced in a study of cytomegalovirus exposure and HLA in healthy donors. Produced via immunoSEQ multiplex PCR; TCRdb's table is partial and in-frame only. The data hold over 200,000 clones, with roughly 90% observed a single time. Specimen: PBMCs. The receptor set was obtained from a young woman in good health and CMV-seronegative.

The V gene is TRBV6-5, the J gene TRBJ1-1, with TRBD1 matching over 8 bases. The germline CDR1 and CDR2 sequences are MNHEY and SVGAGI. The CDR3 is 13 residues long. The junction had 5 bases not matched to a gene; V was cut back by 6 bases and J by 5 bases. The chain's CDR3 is CASRTGAVTEAFF. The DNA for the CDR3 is TGTGCCAGCAGGACAGGGGCGGTTACTGAAGCTTTCTTT.

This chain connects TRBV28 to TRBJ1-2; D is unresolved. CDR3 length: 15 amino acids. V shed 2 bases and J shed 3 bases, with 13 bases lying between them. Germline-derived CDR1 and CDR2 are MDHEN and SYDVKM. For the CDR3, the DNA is TGTGCCAGCAGTTTACGGGTCCCGGCAGACTATGGCTACACCTTC. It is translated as CASSLRVPADYGYTF.

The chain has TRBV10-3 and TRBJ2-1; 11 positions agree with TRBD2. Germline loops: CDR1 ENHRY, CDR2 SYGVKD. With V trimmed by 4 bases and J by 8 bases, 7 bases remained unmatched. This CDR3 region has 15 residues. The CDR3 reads CAISVTSGGRDEQFF. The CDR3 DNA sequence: TGTGCCATCAGTGTAACTAGCGGGGGTCGCGATGAGCAGTTCTTC.

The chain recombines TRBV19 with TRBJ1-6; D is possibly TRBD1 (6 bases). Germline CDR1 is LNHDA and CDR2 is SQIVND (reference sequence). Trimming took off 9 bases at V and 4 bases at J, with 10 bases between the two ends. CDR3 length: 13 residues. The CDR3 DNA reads TGTGCCAGCCGGACAGAGTATAATTCACCCCTCCACTTT. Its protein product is CASRTEYNSPLHF.

CDR3 in amino acids: CASSPSGLNTGELFF. The DNA of the CDR3 is TGTGCCAGCAGCCCTAGCGGGTTGAACACCGGGGAGCTGTTTTTT. V is TRBV7-6 and J is TRBJ2-2; TRBD2 matches 8 bases. The ends lost 5 bases at V and 1 base at J; junction bases unmatched: 3. In germline, CDR1 is SGHVS, CDR2 FNYEAQ. CDR3 length equals 15 residues.

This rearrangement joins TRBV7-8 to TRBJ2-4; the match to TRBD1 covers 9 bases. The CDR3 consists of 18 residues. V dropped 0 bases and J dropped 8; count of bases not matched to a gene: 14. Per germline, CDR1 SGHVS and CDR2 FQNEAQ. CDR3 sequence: CASSLAEVDGDRVDIQYF. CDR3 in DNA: TGTGCCAGCAGCTTAGCGGAGGTTGATGGGGACAGGGTGGACATTCAGTACTTC.

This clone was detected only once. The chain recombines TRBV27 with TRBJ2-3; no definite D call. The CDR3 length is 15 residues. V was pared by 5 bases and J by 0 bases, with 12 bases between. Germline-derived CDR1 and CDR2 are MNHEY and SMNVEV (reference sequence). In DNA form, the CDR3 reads TGTGCCAGCAGTCCGACTCCATCTAGCACAGATACGCAGTATTTT. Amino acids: CASSPTPSSTDTQYF.

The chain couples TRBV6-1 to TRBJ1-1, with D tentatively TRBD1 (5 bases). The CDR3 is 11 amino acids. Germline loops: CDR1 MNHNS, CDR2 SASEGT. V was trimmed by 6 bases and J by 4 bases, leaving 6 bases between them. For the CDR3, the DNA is TGTGCCAGCAGCGGGGGCACTGAAGCTTTCTTT. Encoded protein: CASSGGTEAFF.

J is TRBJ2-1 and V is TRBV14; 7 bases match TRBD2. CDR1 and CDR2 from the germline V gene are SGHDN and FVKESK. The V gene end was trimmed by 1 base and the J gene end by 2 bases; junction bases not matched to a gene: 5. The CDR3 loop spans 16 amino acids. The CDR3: CASSQAAGSPYNEQFF. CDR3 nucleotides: TGTGCCAGCAGCCAAGCAGCGGGGAGCCCCTACAATGAGCAGTTCTTC.

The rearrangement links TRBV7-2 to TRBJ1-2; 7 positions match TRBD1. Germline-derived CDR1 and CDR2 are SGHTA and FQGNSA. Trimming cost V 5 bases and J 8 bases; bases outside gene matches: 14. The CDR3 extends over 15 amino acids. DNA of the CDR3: TGTGCCAGCAGCGGACGCACGGGACAGTCCGAGGGCTACACCTTC. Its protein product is CASSGRTGQSEGYTF.